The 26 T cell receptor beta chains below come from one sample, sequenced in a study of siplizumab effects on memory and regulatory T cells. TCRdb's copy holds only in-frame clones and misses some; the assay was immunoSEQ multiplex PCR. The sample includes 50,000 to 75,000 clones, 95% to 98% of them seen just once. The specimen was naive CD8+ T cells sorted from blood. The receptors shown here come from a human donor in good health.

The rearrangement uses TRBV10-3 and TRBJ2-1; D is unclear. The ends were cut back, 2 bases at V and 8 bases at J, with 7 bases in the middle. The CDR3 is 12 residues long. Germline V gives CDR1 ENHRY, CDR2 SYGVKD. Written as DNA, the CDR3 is TGTGCCATCAGTGAGGTTTCAGATGAGCAGTTCTTC. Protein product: CAISEVSDEQFF.

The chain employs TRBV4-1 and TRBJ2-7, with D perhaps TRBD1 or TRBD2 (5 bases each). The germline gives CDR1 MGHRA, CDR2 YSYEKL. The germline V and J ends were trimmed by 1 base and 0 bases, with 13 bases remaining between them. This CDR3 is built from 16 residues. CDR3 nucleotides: TGCGCCAGCAGCCAAGTTCCGGGGCCACGCTCCTACGAGCAGTACTTC. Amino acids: CASSQVPGPRSYEQYF.

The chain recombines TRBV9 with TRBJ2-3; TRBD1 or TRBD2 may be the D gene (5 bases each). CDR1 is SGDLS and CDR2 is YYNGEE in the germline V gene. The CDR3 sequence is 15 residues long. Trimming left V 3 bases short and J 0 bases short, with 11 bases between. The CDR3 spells CASSEDTGSTDTQYF. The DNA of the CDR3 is TGTGCCAGCAGCGAGGACACGGGGAGCACAGATACGCAGTATTTT.

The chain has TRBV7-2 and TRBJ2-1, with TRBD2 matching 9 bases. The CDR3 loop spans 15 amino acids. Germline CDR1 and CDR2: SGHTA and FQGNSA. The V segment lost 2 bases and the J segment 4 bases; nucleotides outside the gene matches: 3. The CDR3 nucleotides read TGTGCCAGCAGCTTAAGTCTAGCGGGGTACAATGAGCAGTTCTTC. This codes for CASSLSLAGYNEQFF.

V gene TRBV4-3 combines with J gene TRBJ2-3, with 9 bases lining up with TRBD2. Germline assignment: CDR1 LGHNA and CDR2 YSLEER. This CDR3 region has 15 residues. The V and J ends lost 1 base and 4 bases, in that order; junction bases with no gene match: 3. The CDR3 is CASSQASGDADTQYF. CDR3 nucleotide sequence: TGCGCCAGCAGCCAAGCTAGCGGGGATGCAGATACGCAGTATTTT.

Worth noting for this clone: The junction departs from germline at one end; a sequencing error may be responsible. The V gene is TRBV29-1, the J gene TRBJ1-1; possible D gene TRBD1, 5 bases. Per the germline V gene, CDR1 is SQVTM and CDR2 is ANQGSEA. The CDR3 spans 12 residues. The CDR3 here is CGVYRTNTEAFF. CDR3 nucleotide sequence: TGCGGCGTCTACAGGACGAACACTGAAGCTTTCTTT.

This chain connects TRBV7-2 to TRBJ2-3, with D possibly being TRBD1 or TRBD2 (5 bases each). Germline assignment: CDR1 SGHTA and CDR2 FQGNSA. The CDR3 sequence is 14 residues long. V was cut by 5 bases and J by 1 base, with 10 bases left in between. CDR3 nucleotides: TGTGCCAGCAGCACGGGACCAGGCACAGATACGCAGTATTTT. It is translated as CASSTGPGTDTQYF.

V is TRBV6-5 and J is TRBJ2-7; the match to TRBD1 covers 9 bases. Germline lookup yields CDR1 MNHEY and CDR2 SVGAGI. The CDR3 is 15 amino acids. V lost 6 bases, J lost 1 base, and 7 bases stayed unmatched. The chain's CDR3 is CASRAGQGSSYEQYF. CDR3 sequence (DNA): TGTGCCAGCAGGGCCGGACAGGGGTCATCCTACGAGCAGTACTTC.

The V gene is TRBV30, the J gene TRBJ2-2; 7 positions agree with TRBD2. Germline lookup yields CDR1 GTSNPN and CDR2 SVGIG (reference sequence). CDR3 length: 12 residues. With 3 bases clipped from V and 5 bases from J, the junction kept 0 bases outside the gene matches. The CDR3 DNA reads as TGTGCCTGGAGGGGGGGGACCGGGGAGCTGTTTTTT. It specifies CAWRGGTGELFF.

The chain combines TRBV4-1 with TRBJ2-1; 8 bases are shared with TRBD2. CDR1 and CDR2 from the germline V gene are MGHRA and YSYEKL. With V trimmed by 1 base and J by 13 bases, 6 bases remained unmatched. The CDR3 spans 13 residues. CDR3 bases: TGCGCCAGCAGCCAAGGCACTAGCGGACCTCAGTTCTTC. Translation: CASSQGTSGPQFF.

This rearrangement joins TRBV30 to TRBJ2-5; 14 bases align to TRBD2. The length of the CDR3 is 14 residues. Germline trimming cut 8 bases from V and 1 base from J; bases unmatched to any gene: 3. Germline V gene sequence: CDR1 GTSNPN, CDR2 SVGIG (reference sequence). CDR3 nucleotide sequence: TGTGCCGGGGGACTAGCGGGGGCCCAAGAGACCCAGTACTTC. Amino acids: CAGGLAGAQETQYF.

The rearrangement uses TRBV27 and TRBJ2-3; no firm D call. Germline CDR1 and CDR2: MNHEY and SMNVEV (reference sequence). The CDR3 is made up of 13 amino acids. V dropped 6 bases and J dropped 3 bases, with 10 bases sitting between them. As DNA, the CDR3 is TGTGCCAGCAGGGTAGCCCAAACAGATACGCAGTATTTT. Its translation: CASRVAQTDTQYF.

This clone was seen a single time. The CDR3 reads CASRPWTGADEQYF. Here the CDR3 DNA reads TGTGCCAGCAGGCCCTGGACAGGGGCCGACGAGCAGTACTTC. The chain has TRBV5-4 and TRBJ2-7; 9 bases agree with TRBD1. The CDR3 consists of 14 residues. Germline loops: CDR1 SGHNT, CDR2 YYREEE (reference sequence). Germline trimming cut 5 bases from V and 5 bases from J; bases unmatched to any gene: 8.

The CDR3 DNA follows: TGTGCCAGCAGCTCTATTGACAGTTCCCAAGAGACCCAGTACTTC. It is translated as CASSSIDSSQETQYF. The rearrangement joins TRBV11-3 to TRBJ2-5; weak D call: TRBD1 (5 bases). CDR1 SGHNT and CDR2 YENEEA come from the germline V gene. With 4 bases removed from V and 1 base from J, the gap between germline ends came to 13 bases. The CDR3 spans 15 residues.

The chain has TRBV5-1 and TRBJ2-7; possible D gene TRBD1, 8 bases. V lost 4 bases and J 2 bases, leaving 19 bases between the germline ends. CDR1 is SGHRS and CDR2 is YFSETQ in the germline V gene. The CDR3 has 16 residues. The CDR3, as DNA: TGCGCCAGCAGCAGCGGGACAGGTACCTCGACCTACGAGCAGTACTTC. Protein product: CASSSGTGTSTYEQYF. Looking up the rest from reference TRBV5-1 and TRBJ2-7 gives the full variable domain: KAGVTQTPRYLIKTRGQQVTLSCSPISGHRSVSWYQQTPGQGLQFLFEYFSETQRNKGNFPGRFSGRQFSNSRSEMNVSTLELGDSALYLCASSSGTGTSTYEQYFGPGTRLTVT.

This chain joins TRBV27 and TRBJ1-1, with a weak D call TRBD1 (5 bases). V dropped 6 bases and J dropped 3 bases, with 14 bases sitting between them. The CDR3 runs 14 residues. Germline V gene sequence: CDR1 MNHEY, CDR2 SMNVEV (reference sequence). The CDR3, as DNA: TGTGCCAGCAGCATCACGGTAGGGGACACTGAAGCTTTCTTT. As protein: CASSITVGDTEAFF.

The DNA of the CDR3 is TGTGCCAGCAGTGCTCAACTAAACACAGATACGCAGTATTTT. Translated: CASSAQLNTDTQYF. The chain recombines TRBV2 with TRBJ2-3, with unresolved D. The CDR3 contains 14 residues. Germline V gene data show CDR1 as SNHLY and CDR2 as FYNNEI. The germline V and J ends were trimmed by 4 bases and 2 bases, with 10 bases remaining between them.

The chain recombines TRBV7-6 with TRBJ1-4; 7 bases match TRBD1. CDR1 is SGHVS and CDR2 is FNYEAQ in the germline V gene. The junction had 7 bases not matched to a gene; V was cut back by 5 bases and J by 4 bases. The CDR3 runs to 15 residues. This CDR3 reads CASSPGTADNEKLFF. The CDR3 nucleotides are TGTGCCAGCAGCCCAGGGACAGCGGATAATGAAAAACTGTTTTTT.

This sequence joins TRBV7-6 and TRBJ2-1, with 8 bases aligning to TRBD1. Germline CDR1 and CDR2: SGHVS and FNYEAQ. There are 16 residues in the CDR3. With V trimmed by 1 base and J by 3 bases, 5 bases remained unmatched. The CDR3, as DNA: TGTGCCAGCAGCTTAGGGTGGGGGACAGGCTACAATGAGCAGTTCTTC. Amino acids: CASSLGWGTGYNEQFF.

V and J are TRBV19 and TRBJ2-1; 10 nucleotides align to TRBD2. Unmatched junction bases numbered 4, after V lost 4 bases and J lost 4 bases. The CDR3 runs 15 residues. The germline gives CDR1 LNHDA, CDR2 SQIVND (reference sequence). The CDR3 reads CASSKLAGPYNEQFF. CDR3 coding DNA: TGTGCCAGTAGTAAACTAGCGGGGCCTTACAATGAGCAGTTCTTC.

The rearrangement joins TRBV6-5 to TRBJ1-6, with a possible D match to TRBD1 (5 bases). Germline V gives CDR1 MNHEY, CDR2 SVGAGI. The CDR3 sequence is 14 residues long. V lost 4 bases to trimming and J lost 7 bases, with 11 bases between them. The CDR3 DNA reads TGTGCCAGCAGTTCCAGGGTGGGGAATTCACCCCTCCACTTT. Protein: CASSSRVGNSPLHF.

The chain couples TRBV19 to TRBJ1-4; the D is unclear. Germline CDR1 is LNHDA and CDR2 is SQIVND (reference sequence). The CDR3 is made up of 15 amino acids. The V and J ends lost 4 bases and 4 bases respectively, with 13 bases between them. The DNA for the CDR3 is TGTGCCAGTAGTACCAAGGACGGAGTTAATGAAAAACTGTTTTTT. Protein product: CASSTKDGVNEKLFF.

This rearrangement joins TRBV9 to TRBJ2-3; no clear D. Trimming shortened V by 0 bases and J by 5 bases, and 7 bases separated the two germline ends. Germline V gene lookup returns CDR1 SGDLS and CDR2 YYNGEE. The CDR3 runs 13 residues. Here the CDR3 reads CASSVGPLDTQYF. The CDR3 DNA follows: TGTGCCAGCAGCGTAGGACCCCTAGATACGCAGTATTTT.

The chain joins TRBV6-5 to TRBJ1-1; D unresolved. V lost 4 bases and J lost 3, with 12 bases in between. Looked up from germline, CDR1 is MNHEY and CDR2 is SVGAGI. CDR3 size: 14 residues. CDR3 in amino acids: CASSLGIRDTEAFF. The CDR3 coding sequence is TGTGCCAGCAGTTTAGGAATACGCGACACTGAAGCTTTCTTT.

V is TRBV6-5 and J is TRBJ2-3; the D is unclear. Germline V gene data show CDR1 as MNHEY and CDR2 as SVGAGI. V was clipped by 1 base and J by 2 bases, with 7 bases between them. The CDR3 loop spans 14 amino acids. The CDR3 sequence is CASSYYGYTDTQYF. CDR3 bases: TGTGCCAGCAGTTACTATGGCTACACAGATACGCAGTATTTT.

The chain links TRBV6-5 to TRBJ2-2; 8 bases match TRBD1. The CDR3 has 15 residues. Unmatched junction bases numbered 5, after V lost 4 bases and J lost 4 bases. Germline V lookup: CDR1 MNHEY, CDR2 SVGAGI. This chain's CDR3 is CASSFDRGLTGELFF. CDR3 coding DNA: TGTGCCAGCAGTTTCGACAGGGGCCTCACCGGGGAGCTGTTTTTT.